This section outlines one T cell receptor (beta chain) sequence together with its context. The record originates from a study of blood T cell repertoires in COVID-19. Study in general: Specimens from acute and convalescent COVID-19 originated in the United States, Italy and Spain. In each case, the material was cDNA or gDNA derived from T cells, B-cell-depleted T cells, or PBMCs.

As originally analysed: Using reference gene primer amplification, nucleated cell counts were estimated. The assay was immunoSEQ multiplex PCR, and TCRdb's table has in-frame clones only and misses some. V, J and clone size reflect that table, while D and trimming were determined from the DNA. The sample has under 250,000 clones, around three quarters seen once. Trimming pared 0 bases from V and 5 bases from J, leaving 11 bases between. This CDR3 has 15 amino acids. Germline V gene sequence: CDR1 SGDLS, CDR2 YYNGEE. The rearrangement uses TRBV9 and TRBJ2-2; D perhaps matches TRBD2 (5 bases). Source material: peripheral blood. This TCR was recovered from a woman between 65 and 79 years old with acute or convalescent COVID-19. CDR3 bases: TGTGCCAGCAGCGTAGCTGGACTGGGGACCGGGGAGCTGTTTTTT. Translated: CASSVAGLGTGELFF.